Here is one T cell receptor beta chain with its context. The CDR3 has 15 amino acids. Germline V gene sequence: CDR1 LGHDT, CDR2 YNNKEL (reference sequence). TCRdb reanalyzed the 5' RACE reads, giving one entry per CDR3 protein sequence and no DNA. The table for this sample gives about 460,000 distinct CDR3 sequences. The source of the sample is a study of T cells expressing NK-cell markers. The specimen sequenced was blood T cells: a sorted CD56 or NKG2C T cell subset, CD4+ or CD8+ T cells, or bulk PBMC T cells (not recorded which). The TCR originated in a woman aged 50 to 60 in good health. The chain carries TRBV3-1 and TRBJ1-2; the D call of TRBD1 rests on TCRdb alone, since no DNA is present to check it. The CDR3 is CASSPSAAPGYGYTF.